This entry is about one TCR beta chain. The antigen is unknown. The junction shows a germline mismatch at one end, possibly a read error. The sample originates from a study of T cell repertoires in cytomegalovirus infection. Background on the study: Shared public TCR beta signatures pointed to both CMV infection and a matching HLA type.

TCRdb passed the reads through MiXCR, listing each CDR3 protein once. The sample comprises about 740,000 distinct CDR3 sequences, 35% to 45% of which are singletons, and 2.5% to 3% rests with the top ten. The germline gives CDR1 MNHNS, CDR2 SASEGT. The CDR3 contains 16 residues. The study, taken as a whole, reports: Identification of carriers of CMV plus the relevant HLA was performed using cumulative public TCR beta family frequency.

J is TRBJ2-3 and V is TRBV6-1; 9 bases agree with TRBD2. This TCR derives from a human donor in good health (CMV status not recorded). Some clones in this sample may be carry-over from other donors' samples. Sequences were obtained from PBMCs. CDR3 nucleotide sequence: TGTGCCCGCAGTGAAGCAAGCGGGGGGAACACAGATACGCATTATTTT. Translated: CARSEASGGNTDTHYF.